This T cell receptor beta chain was sequenced for a study of T cell responses to AZD1222 COVID-19 vaccine. Repertoires were generated with immunoSEQ multiplex PCR, while TCRdb's copy carries only in-frame clones and drops some. The sample includes 85,000 to 130,000 clones, 86% of them seen just once. This CDR3 region has 13 residues. CDR1 MNHEY and CDR2 SMNVEV come from the germline V gene (reference sequence). Specimen: peripheral blood, collected 28 days after the second dose of the MenACWY control vaccine. The sequence derives from an adult who received the MenACWY meningococcal vaccine as a control. The V and J genes are TRBV27 and TRBJ2-7; 7 positions agree with TRBD2. As DNA, the CDR3 is TGTGCAACGGGGGGAAACTCTGGGGGCGAGCAGTACTTC. This encodes CATGGNSGGEQYF.